This T cell receptor (beta chain) was sequenced for a study of technical replicates of blood from a few donors. Some clones are missing from TCRdb's copy, which holds only in-frame ones; the method was immunoSEQ multiplex PCR. The sample lists tens of thousands of clones; about 98% were seen once. CDR3 length: 18 residues. Trimming took 3 bases from V and 0 from J, leaving 17 bases between them. CDR1 and CDR2 from the germline V gene are MDHEN and SYDVKM. This clone was counted a single time. V is TRBV28 and J is TRBJ2-2, with unresolved D. This TCR derives from a human donor in good health. The sample taken for sequencing was T cells isolated from PBMCs. CDR3 sequence (DNA): TGTGCCAGCAGTTTTGCTTCCGCATTGTGGCCGAACACCGGGGAGCTGTTTTTT. This gives the protein CASSFASALWPNTGELFF.